The clone carrying this T cell receptor beta chain was counted many times. The antigen is not known. The data derive from a study of T-cell reconstitution after alpha-beta-depleted transplantation in children. During its preparation, the TCRbeta library received unique molecular identifiers. MiXCR was run by TCRdb on the PCR reads, yielding one entry per CDR3 protein. Of fewer than 550,000 distinct CDR3 sequences detected, 11% appear once; the ten largest clones hold approximately 15%. Findings and caveats of the study: Day-60 TCRbeta diversity that was high in some patients was derived from surviving recipient T cells and thymic progenitors.

Germline V gene lookup returns CDR1 SGHTA and CDR2 FQGNSA. The CDR3 contains 13 residues. The germline V and J ends were trimmed by 4 bases and 2 bases, with 8 bases remaining between them. The sequence came from a female patient aged 2-10 years who had a stem cell transplant for aplastic anemia, so the T cells may come from the graft donor. The sequenced sample was PBMCs, mostly from graft donor cells, obtained 180 days after TCRalphabeta/CD19-depleted stem cell transplant. The chain has TRBV7-2 and TRBJ1-1; D unresolved. The DNA of the CDR3 is TGTGCCAGCAGCTCAGGACGTAACACTGAAGCTTTCTTT. Encoded protein: CASSSGRNTEAFF.